These 20 T cell receptor beta chains came from one sample sequenced in a study of somatic mutations in cytotoxic T cells in rheumatoid arthritis. TCRdb's copy holds only in-frame clones and misses some; the assay was immunoSEQ multiplex PCR. The sample lists some 7,400 clones, more than 80% seen once, with roughly 25% in the top ten. Sequenced sample: CD8+ T cells sorted from blood. The origin of the receptors is a woman in her seventies with rheumatoid arthritis.

By proportion, this clone is large. V usage is TRBV5-6 and J usage is TRBJ2-3; 11 bases line up with TRBD2. J was trimmed by 0 bases and V by 5 bases; bases with no gene match: 11. Germline V gene sequence: CDR1 SGHDT, CDR2 YYEEEE. CDR3 length equals 18 residues. The CDR3 loop is CASSFVLAGGSSTDTQYF. The CDR3 bases are TGTGCCAGCAGTTTTGTCCTAGCGGGAGGATCTAGCACAGATACGCAGTATTTT.

The rearrangement joins TRBV9 to TRBJ2-2, with D unclear. V was trimmed by 0 bases and J by 0 bases, leaving 6 bases between them. Germline CDR1 is SGDLS and CDR2 is YYNGEE. The CDR3 has 15 amino acids. The CDR3 reads CASSVDSANTGELFF. The CDR3 nucleotides read TGTGCCAGCAGCGTAGACAGTGCGAACACCGGGGAGCTGTTTTTT.

The CDR3 region is CASSLEPGPSYEQYF. The CDR3 bases are TGTGCCAGCAGCTTAGAGCCAGGGCCCTCCTACGAGCAGTACTTC. The rearrangement joins TRBV7-6 to TRBJ2-7; D possibly corresponds to TRBD1 (5 bases). There are 15 residues in the CDR3. Trimming removed 1 base from V and 0 bases from J, with 10 bases in between. The V gene's germline CDR1 is SGHVS and CDR2 FNYEAQ.

This clone was detected only once. The chain couples TRBV10-2 to TRBJ2-5; D perhaps matches TRBD2 (5 bases). V shed 6 bases and J shed 7 bases, with 21 bases lying between them. This CDR3 is built from 15 residues. Germline lookup yields CDR1 WSHSY and CDR2 SAAADI. The CDR3 is CASRNREDILGTQYF. CDR3 in DNA: TGCGCCAGCAGGAACCGGGAAGATATTCTTGGGACCCAGTACTTC.

This clone was found once. The chain couples TRBV5-4 to TRBJ2-1; 11 nucleotides align to TRBD2. The CDR3 covers 18 residues. V was clipped by 3 bases and J by 0 bases; unmatched bases: 8. From germline, CDR1 is SGHNT and CDR2 YYREEE (reference sequence). CDR3 coding DNA: TGTGCCAGCAGCTCAAGACTAGCGGGGACCAGCTCCTACAATGAGCAGTTCTTC. As protein: CASSSRLAGTSSYNEQFF.

This chain connects TRBV5-6 to TRBJ2-5; 14 bases are a match to TRBD2. The DNA end favors TRBJ2-7, so the J call may be wrong. From germline, CDR1 is SGHDT and CDR2 YYEEEE. The CDR3 spans 16 residues. The CDR3 spells CASSNGLAGGRYEQYF. CDR3 nucleotides: TGTGCCAGCAGCAACGGACTAGCGGGAGGCCGCTACGAGCAGTACTTC.

J is TRBJ2-5 and V is TRBV7-8, with D maybe TRBD1 (5 bases). The CDR3 is made up of 17 amino acids. Trimming removed 0 bases from V and 5 bases from J, with 19 bases in between. Looked up from germline, CDR1 is SGHVS and CDR2 is FQNEAQ. The CDR3 here is CASSLALGRTLGETQYF. In nucleotides, the CDR3 is TGTGCCAGCAGCTTAGCATTGGGGCGGACCCTCGGGGAGACCCAGTACTTC.

V usage is TRBV5-6 and J usage is TRBJ1-4; 10 nucleotides align to TRBD1. V lost 3 bases to trimming and J lost 6 bases; unmatched junction nucleotides: 2. Germline V gene lookup returns CDR1 SGHDT and CDR2 YYEEEE. The CDR3 is 14 residues long. CDR3 region: CASSSTGGDEKLFF. CDR3 sequence (DNA): TGTGCCAGCAGCTCGACAGGGGGCGATGAAAAACTGTTTTTT.

This chain links TRBV11-3 with TRBJ2-1; TRBD1 might be the D (5 bases). This CDR3 is built from 15 residues. The V end was cut by 5 bases, the J end by 4 bases, with 15 bases between. Germline assignment: CDR1 SGHNT and CDR2 YENEEA. Here the CDR3 reads CASSPEEDTYNEQFF. In DNA form, the CDR3 reads TGTGCCAGCAGCCCCGAAGAGGACACTTACAATGAGCAGTTCTTC.

This clone has only a few counts. V usage is TRBV6-6 and J usage is TRBJ1-1, with D unresolved. V was clipped by 6 bases and J by 5 bases, with 13 bases between them. The CDR3 is 13 amino acids. From germline, CDR1 is MNHNY and CDR2 SVGAGI (reference sequence). CDR3 DNA: TGTGCCAGCAGCATTATGGCGGGGACTGAAGCTTTCTTT. Translating gives CASSIMAGTEAFF.

This clone is a singleton in its sample. The V and J genes are TRBV25-1 and TRBJ1-1; weak D call: TRBD1 (5 bases). Trimming took 6 bases from V and 3 from J, leaving 14 bases between them. The germline CDR1 and CDR2 sequences are MGHDK and SYGVNS. There are 14 residues in the CDR3. The CDR3 DNA follows: TGTGCCAGCAGAATGACAGATTTCGACACTGAAGCTTTCTTT. Translated: CASRMTDFDTEAFF.

This clone was observed once. V usage is TRBV6-1 and J usage is TRBJ1-5, with D hard to call. Germline assignment: CDR1 MNHNS and CDR2 SASEGT. Trimming shortened V by 7 bases and J by 5 bases, and 12 bases separated the two germline ends. There are 13 residues in the CDR3. The CDR3 DNA reads as TGTGCCAGCACAGACTCTTCCCATCAGCCCCAGCATTTT. Translation gives CASTDSSHQPQHF.

This sequence joins TRBV20-1 and TRBJ2-7; 9 positions match TRBD1. CDR3 length: 11 residues. The V gene's germline CDR1 is DFQATT and CDR2 SNEGSKA (reference sequence). J gave up 9 bases and V 3 bases, and 3 bases lay outside the gene matches. DNA of the CDR3: TGCAGTGCTAGCACAGGGGGCGGGCAGTACTTC. Translation: CSASTGGGQYF.

This CDR3 reads CASSLADSSYEQYF. In DNA form, the CDR3 reads TGTGCCAGCAGCTTAGCGGACAGTTCCTACGAGCAGTACTTC. The chain has TRBV7-6 and TRBJ2-7, with a weak D call TRBD1 (6 bases). Germline V gene data show CDR1 as SGHVS and CDR2 as FNYEAQ. The CDR3 runs to 14 residues. Trimming left V 0 bases short and J 1 base short, with 7 bases between. The complete variable domain, with remaining parts taken from reference TRBV7-6 and TRBJ2-7, reads GAGVSQSPRYKVTKRGQDVALRCDPISGHVSLYWYRQALGQGPEFLTYFNYEAQQDKSGLPNDRFSAERPEGSISTLTIQRTEQRDSAMYRCASSLADSSYEQYFGPGTRLTVT.

V gene TRBV11-2 combines with J gene TRBJ2-5; D is undetermined. The CDR3 is 12 amino acids. The germline V and J ends were trimmed by 4 bases and 1 base, with 4 bases remaining between them. Germline V lookup: CDR1 SGHAT, CDR2 FQNNGV. The CDR3 reads CASSWSQETQYF. The CDR3 DNA sequence: TGTGCCAGCAGCTGGAGCCAAGAGACCCAGTACTTC. Variable domain in full (rest from reference TRBV11-2 and TRBJ2-5): EAGVAQSPRYKIIEKRQSVAFWCNPISGHATLYWYQQILGQGPKLLIQFQNNGVVDDSQLPKDRFSAERLKGVDSTLKIQPAKLEDSAVYLCASSWSQETQYFGPGTRLLVL.

The chain combines TRBV27 with TRBJ2-3, with 9 bases lining up with TRBD1. The junction had 13 bases not matched to a gene; V was cut back by 5 bases and J by 7 bases. The CDR3 is made up of 16 amino acids. Germline assignment: CDR1 MNHEY and CDR2 SMNVEV (reference sequence). The CDR3 loop reads CASSDPGTGWLNTQYF. As DNA, the CDR3 is TGTGCCAGCAGTGACCCCGGGACAGGGTGGTTGAATACGCAGTATTTT.

CDR3 loop: CASSQRSRTSGRALYNEQFF. CDR3 nucleotides: TGCGCCAGCAGCCAGCGGTCCCGGACTAGCGGGAGGGCCTTATACAATGAGCAGTTCTTC. The V and J genes are TRBV4-1 and TRBJ2-1; 15 positions agree with TRBD2. CDR1 MGHRA and CDR2 YSYEKL come from the germline V gene. Trimming cost V 3 bases and J 4 bases; bases outside gene matches: 13. The CDR3 totals 20 residues.

This chain links TRBV11-1 with TRBJ1-1, with TRBD1 identical over 7 bases. CDR1 and CDR2 from the germline V gene are SGHAT and FQDESV (reference sequence). V shed 5 bases and J 6 bases; nucleotides not matched to a gene: 12. The CDR3 contains 15 residues. CDR3 nucleotide sequence: TGTGCCAGCAGCCGCCTAGGACAGGAGTCCGCTGAAGCTTTCTTT. It specifies CASSRLGQESAEAFF.

A single count supports this clone. This chain uses TRBV7-6 with TRBJ2-3, with 8 bases identical to TRBD2. Per germline, CDR1 SGHVS and CDR2 FNYEAQ. The CDR3 contains 16 residues. J gave up 2 bases and V 6 bases, and 10 bases lay outside the gene matches. CDR3 loop: CASSLGAGEVTDTQYF. The CDR3 DNA is TGTGCCAGCAGTCTGGGAGCGGGAGAGGTCACAGATACGCAGTATTTT.

V usage is TRBV2 and J usage is TRBJ2-5; D remains unclear. Germline V gene lookup returns CDR1 SNHLY and CDR2 FYNNEI. V was pared by 5 bases and J by 5 bases, with 12 bases between. The CDR3 has 13 amino acids. The DNA for the CDR3 is TGTGCCAGCAGTTCCGGGTCAAGGGAGACCCAGTACTTC. Its translation: CASSSGSRETQYF.